The 11 T cell receptor beta chains reported below all come from one sample, sequenced in a study of cytomegalovirus exposure and HLA in healthy donors. The PCR made use of 60 Vbeta and 13 Jbeta primers. Libraries were prepared by immunoSEQ multiplex PCR; TCRdb keeps only in-frame clonotypes and omits some of them. The sample yields over 150,000 clones, around three quarters seen once. The sequencing input was PBMCs. The receptors derive from a man aged 30-40 years in good health and CMV-seropositive.

The chain recombines TRBV7-3 with TRBJ2-3; 9 bases align to TRBD2. V was clipped by 3 bases and J by 3 bases; unmatched bases: 4. The CDR3 consists of 15 residues. CDR1 is SGHTA, CDR2 FQGTGA, per germline. This CDR3 is CASSLAGGPTDTQYF. For the CDR3, the DNA is TGTGCCAGCAGCTTGGCGGGGGGGCCGACAGATACGCAGTATTTT.

This clone was counted a few times. The genes are TRBV21-1 and TRBJ2-5; the DNA was not used to check the table's D call, TRBD1. TRBV21-1 is listed as a pseudogene. This CDR3 contains 15 residues. As DNA, the CDR3 is TGTGCCAGCAGCTCCTTCCGGACAGGGGAAGAGACCCAGTACTTC. This codes for CASSSFRTGEETQYF.

This clone was found a few times. V gene TRBV7-2 combines with J gene TRBJ2-5; 15 bases agree with TRBD2. The CDR3 loop spans 16 amino acids. With V trimmed by 4 bases and J by 5 bases, 5 bases remained unmatched. Germline V lookup: CDR1 SGHTA, CDR2 FQGNSA. The CDR3, as DNA: TGTGCCAGCAGCTCCGGGACTAGCGGGGGGTCCGAGACCCAGTACTTC. This gives the protein CASSSGTSGGSETQYF.

The genes are TRBV19 and TRBJ2-1; weak D call: TRBD2 (6 bases). Trimming stripped 2 bases from V and 8 bases from J, with 16 bases between. Looked up from germline, CDR1 is LNHDA and CDR2 is SQIVND (reference sequence). This CDR3 has 15 amino acids. The CDR3 reads CASSIWRGRFDEQFF. CDR3 DNA: TGTGCCAGTAGTATATGGCGGGGACGGTTCGATGAGCAGTTCTTC.

The chain has TRBV7-9 and TRBJ1-5, with D maybe TRBD1 (6 bases). V lost 7 bases to trimming and J lost 2 bases, with 15 bases between them. The CDR3 covers 15 residues. CDR1 and CDR2 (germline): SEHNR, FQNEAQ (reference sequence). The DNA for the CDR3 is TGTGCCAGCACCCTAGTGGGGGCAGGCAATCAGCCCCAGCATTTT. It translates to CASTLVGAGNQPQHF. Based on the CDR3 plus reference TRBV7-9 and TRBJ1-5, the full variable domain is DTGVSQNPRHKITKRGQNVTFRCDPISEHNRLYWYRQTLGQGPEFLTYFQNEAQLEKSRLLSDRFSAERPKGSFSTLEIQRTEQGDSAMYLCASTLVGAGNQPQHFGDGTRLSIL.

The CDR3 DNA is TGTGCCAGCAGTTTATTGACACCTAGCAATCAGCCCCAGCATTTT. Its protein product is CASSLLTPSNQPQHF. This chain links TRBV28 with TRBJ1-5, with D hard to call. Trimming removed 1 base at V and 0 bases at J, with 7 bases between. CDR3 size: 15 residues. Germline V gives CDR1 MDHEN, CDR2 SYDVKM.

This chain uses TRBV7-9 with TRBJ1-2; the D gene is possibly TRBD1 (5 bases). Trimming removed 1 base from V and 4 bases from J, with 22 bases in between. The CDR3 has 18 amino acids. Looked up from germline, CDR1 is SEHNR and CDR2 is FQNEAQ (reference sequence). CDR3 amino acids: CASSLDAGYGPEAYGYTF. CDR3 in DNA: TGTGCCAGCAGCTTAGATGCAGGGTACGGCCCCGAGGCCTATGGCTACACCTTC.

The chain couples TRBV5-6 to TRBJ1-6; TRBD1 matches at 9 bases. This CDR3 has 14 amino acids. Losses at the gene ends were 3 bases for V and 9 bases for J; bases not matched to a gene: 4. Germline CDR1 and CDR2: SGHDT and YYEEEE. The CDR3 loop reads CASSSGTGPSPLHF. CDR3 DNA sequence: TGTGCCAGCAGCTCGGGGACAGGGCCTTCACCCCTCCACTTT.

The V call is TRBV2, the J call TRBJ2-7, with D unresolved. Germline CDR1 reads SNHLY; CDR2 reads FYNNEI. V shed 2 bases and J shed 5 bases, with 4 bases lying between them. This CDR3 spans 11 amino acids. The CDR3 coding sequence is TGTGCCAGCAGTGAACCCAACGAGCAGTACTTC. Protein: CASSEPNEQYF.

The V gene is TRBV28, the J gene TRBJ1-5; a possible D gene is TRBD1 (6 bases). With 3 bases removed from V and 4 bases from J, the gap between germline ends came to 13 bases. Per the germline V gene, CDR1 is MDHEN and CDR2 is SYDVKM. The CDR3 totals 15 residues. The CDR3 DNA reads as TGTGCCAGCAGTTTGCCAGGGGTGGGGAATCAGCCCCAGCATTTT. Amino acids: CASSLPGVGNQPQHF.

The V and J genes are TRBV30 and TRBJ1-6; possible D gene TRBD1, 6 bases. Between the trimmed V and J ends, which lost 3 bases and 8 bases, there was a span of 14 bases. The CDR3 covers 14 residues. Germline V gene lookup returns CDR1 GTSNPN and CDR2 SVGIG (reference sequence). For the CDR3, the DNA is TGTGCCTGGAGCGGTACAGGGTGGGATTCACCCCTCCACTTT. Its translation is CAWSGTGWDSPLHF.